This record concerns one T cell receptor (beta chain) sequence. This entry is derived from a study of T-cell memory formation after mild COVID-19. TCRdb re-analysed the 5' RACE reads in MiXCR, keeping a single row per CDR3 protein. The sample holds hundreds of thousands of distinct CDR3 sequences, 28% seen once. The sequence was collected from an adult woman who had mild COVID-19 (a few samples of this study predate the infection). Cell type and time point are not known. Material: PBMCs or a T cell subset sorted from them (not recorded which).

CDR3 in amino acids: CASSEYENTEAFF. The CDR3, as DNA: TGTGCCAGCAGTGAATATGAGAACACTGAAGCTTTCTTT. The chain has TRBV2 and TRBJ1-1; D is ambiguous. V lost 2 bases and J 1 base, leaving 5 bases between the germline ends. The CDR3 length is 13 residues. Germline lookup yields CDR1 SNHLY and CDR2 FYNNEI.